The 31 T cell receptor beta chains below were found in one sample sequenced in a study of PD-L1 blockade in urothelial cancer. The time point here: peripheral blood 6 weeks after treatment start. The assay was immunoSEQ multiplex PCR, and TCRdb's table has in-frame clones only and misses some. The sample has 35,000 to 50,000 clones, around four fifths seen once; the top ten hold roughly 16%. Sequenced material: PBMCs, taken around atezolizumab (anti-PD-L1) treatment. The source is a man between 60 and 75 years old with urothelial cancer.

The gene calls are TRBV2 and TRBJ2-6; D perhaps matches TRBD2 (5 bases). This CDR3 contains 16 residues. V was cut by 5 bases and J by 2 bases, with 13 bases left in between. CDR1 and CDR2 (germline): SNHLY, FYNNEI. This CDR3 reads CASSLSFGAGANVLTF. The CDR3 coding sequence is TGTGCCAGCAGTCTCTCATTCGGGGCTGGGGCCAACGTCCTGACTTTC.

V usage is TRBV7-8 and J usage is TRBJ1-5, with no clear D. V was clipped by 1 base and J by 5 bases, with 6 bases between them. The germline gives CDR1 SGHVS, CDR2 FQNEAQ. The CDR3 extends over 13 amino acids. The CDR3 sequence is CASSLVQDQPQHF. CDR3 sequence (DNA): TGTGCCAGCAGCTTAGTTCAGGATCAGCCCCAGCATTTT.

The chain carries TRBV2 and TRBJ2-7; 9 positions agree with TRBD1. V gave up 4 bases and J gave up 3 bases; unmatched junction bases: 4. The CDR3 contains 14 residues. The V gene's germline CDR1 is SNHLY and CDR2 FYNNEI. The CDR3 nucleotides read TGTGCCAGCAGTGTAGGACAGGGGTACTACGAGCAGTACTTC. Protein product: CASSVGQGYYEQYF. Combining the CDR3 with reference TRBV2 and TRBJ2-7 gives the whole variable domain EPEVTQTPSHQVTQMGQEVILRCVPISNHLYFYWYRQILGQKVEFLVSFYNNEISEKSEIFDDQFSVERPDGSNFTLKIRSTKLEDSAMYFCASSVGQGYYEQYFGPGTRLTVT.

This sequence joins TRBV5-1 and TRBJ2-5; 8 positions agree with TRBD2. Germline trimming cut 5 bases from V and 3 bases from J; bases unmatched to any gene: 6. CDR3 length: 14 residues. Germline-derived CDR1 and CDR2 are SGHRS and YFSETQ. In nucleotides, the CDR3 is TGCGCCAGCAGAGTCGCGGGGGGAGAAGAGACCCAGTACTTC. This sequence encodes CASRVAGGEETQYF. The variable domain in full, completed from reference TRBV5-1 and TRBJ2-5, reads KAGVTQTPRYLIKTRGQQVTLSCSPISGHRSVSWYQQTPGQGLQFLFEYFSETQRNKGNFPGRFSGRQFSNSRSEMNVSTLELGDSALYLCASRVAGGEETQYFGPGTRLLVL.

The chain is built from TRBV28 and TRBJ2-1, with D hard to call. V gave up 4 bases and J gave up 0 bases, with 25 bases separating them. The CDR3 consists of 20 residues. CDR1 and CDR2 (germline): MDHEN, SYDVKM. The CDR3 sequence is CASSSPATAHVESSYNEQFF. DNA for the CDR3: TGTGCCAGCAGTTCCCCCGCCACCGCGCACGTAGAGAGCTCCTACAATGAGCAGTTCTTC.

V gene TRBV6-1 combines with J gene TRBJ1-1; D gene unclear. V lost 7 bases and J lost 2, with 17 bases in between. This CDR3 is 15 amino acids long. Germline V gives CDR1 MNHNS, CDR2 SASEGT. The CDR3 sequence: CASTRNSGGNTEAFF. DNA for the CDR3: TGTGCCAGCACTCGTAACTCAGGAGGCAACACTGAAGCTTTCTTT.

The rearrangement links TRBV23-1 to TRBJ1-6; 8 nucleotides match TRBD1. TRBV23-1 is designated an ORF whose function remains uncertain. This CDR3 has 16 residues. V shed 4 bases and J 5 bases; nucleotides not matched to a gene: 7. CDR3 coding DNA: TGCGCCAGCAGTCTTCAGGGGGCGAAGGATAATTCACCCCTCCACTTT. As protein: CASSLQGAKDNSPLHF.

The J gene is TRBJ1-2, the V gene TRBV19; 10 bases map to TRBD1. In germline, CDR1 is LNHDA, CDR2 SQIVND (reference sequence). After removal of 6 bases from V and 7 bases from J, the junction contained 17 bases not matched to a gene. The CDR3 is 17 residues long. Here the CDR3 reads CASRPPYTGTGERGYTF. Here the CDR3 DNA reads TGTGCCAGTAGACCGCCCTACACCGGGACAGGGGAGCGTGGCTACACCTTC. Based on the CDR3 plus reference TRBV19 and TRBJ1-2, the full variable domain is DGGITQSPKYLFRKEGQNVTLSCEQNLNHDAMYWYRQDPGQGLRLIYYSQIVNDFQKGDIAEGYSVSREKKESFPLTVTSAQKNPTAFYLCASRPPYTGTGERGYTFGSGTRLTVV.

The chain has TRBV5-1 and TRBJ1-6, with a possible D match to TRBD1 (5 bases). Germline CDR1 is SGHRS and CDR2 is YFSETQ. The V end was cut by 2 bases, the J end by 5 bases, with 14 bases between. The CDR3 covers 16 residues. The CDR3 here is CASSLVGGTDNSPLHF. CDR3 in DNA: TGCGCCAGCAGCTTAGTTGGGGGGACCGATAATTCACCCCTCCACTTT.

In nucleotides, the CDR3 is TGTGCCAGCAGCTTATGGCAGCGGGGCCAAGAGACCCAGTACTTC. It is translated as CASSLWQRGQETQYF. V is TRBV7-6 and J is TRBJ2-5, with TRBD2 matching over 7 bases. The germline V gene encodes CDR1 SGHVS and CDR2 FNYEAQ. The CDR3 contains 15 residues. Losses at the gene ends were 2 bases for V and 1 base for J; bases not matched to a gene: 4. Full variable domain (outside the CDR3, taken from reference TRBV7-6 and TRBJ2-5): GAGVSQSPRYKVTKRGQDVALRCDPISGHVSLYWYRQALGQGPEFLTYFNYEAQQDKSGLPNDRFSAERPEGSISTLTIQRTEQRDSAMYRCASSLWQRGQETQYFGPGTRLLVL.

This sequence joins TRBV19 and TRBJ1-1; the D is unclear. CDR1 is LNHDA and CDR2 is SQIVND in the germline V gene (reference sequence). CDR3 length: 15 amino acids. Trimming left V 7 bases short and J 5 bases short, with 20 bases between. CDR3 bases: TGTGCCAGTACCATCCAAGCCTCTCGGGTTACTGAAGCTTTCTTT. It encodes CASTIQASRVTEAFF.

The rearrangement joins TRBV18 to TRBJ2-7, with D possibly being TRBD1 (5 bases). The V end lost 3 bases, the J end lost 3 bases, and 12 bases lay between the germline ends. The V gene's germline CDR1 is KGHSH and CDR2 LQKENI. The CDR3 loop spans 14 amino acids. The CDR3 is CASSPSGQIYEQYF. The CDR3 DNA is TGTGCCAGCTCACCTTCAGGACAAATCTACGAGCAGTACTTC.

The chain links TRBV30 to TRBJ2-5, with D maybe TRBD2 (6 bases). Trimming took 0 bases from V and 2 from J, leaving 7 bases between them. Germline CDR1 and CDR2: GTSNPN and SVGIG (reference sequence). This CDR3 has 13 residues. This CDR3 is CAWSVGGQETQYF. The CDR3 bases are TGTGCCTGGAGTGTTGGAGGGCAAGAGACCCAGTACTTC.

The V gene is TRBV9, the J gene TRBJ2-1; D may be TRBD2 (7 bases). V lost 3 bases and J 9 bases, leaving 16 bases between the germline ends. The CDR3 spans 14 residues. Germline-derived CDR1 and CDR2 are SGDLS and YYNGEE. CDR3 region: CASSALGGGGEQFF. CDR3 bases: TGTGCCAGCAGCGCCCTGGGGGGGGGCGGTGAGCAGTTCTTC.

The chain couples TRBV19 to TRBJ2-2; D is unclear. V was cut by 1 base and J by 7 bases, with 4 bases left in between. The germline CDR1 and CDR2 sequences are LNHDA and SQIVND (reference sequence). The CDR3 runs to 12 residues. Written as DNA, the CDR3 is TGTGCCAGTAGTATAGTCCGCGGGGAGCTGTTTTTT. It translates to CASSIVRGELFF.

The rearrangement joins TRBV2 to TRBJ1-4; 7 bases line up with TRBD1. The CDR3 consists of 15 residues. V lost 1 base to trimming and J lost 8 bases; unmatched junction nucleotides: 7. From germline, CDR1 is SNHLY and CDR2 FYNNEI. CDR3 loop: CASSEGRGRGEKLFF. The DNA for the CDR3 is TGTGCCAGCAGTGAAGGGAGGGGGCGAGGCGAAAAACTGTTTTTT.

The chain joins TRBV18 to TRBJ1-1, with 8 bases identical to TRBD1. Trimming removed 2 bases from V and 2 bases from J; junction bases left unmatched: 7. Germline assignment: CDR1 KGHSH and CDR2 LQKENI. The CDR3 totals 16 residues. The CDR3 reads CASSPGQGETNTEAFF. Here the CDR3 DNA reads TGTGCCAGCTCACCAGGACAGGGAGAAACAAACACTGAAGCTTTCTTT.

The V call is TRBV9, the J call TRBJ1-4, with a possible D match to TRBD1 (5 bases). The CDR3 is 14 amino acids. Germline V gives CDR1 SGDLS, CDR2 YYNGEE. Trimming removed 0 bases at V and 8 bases at J, with 11 bases between. The DNA for the CDR3 is TGTGCCAGCAGCGTAGGGGGGGAAGAAGAAAAACTGTTTTTT. It encodes CASSVGGEEEKLFF. The variable domain in full, with the rest retrieved from reference TRBV9 and TRBJ1-4, is DSGVTQTPKHLITATGQRVTLRCSPRSGDLSVYWYQQSLDQGLQFLIQYYNGEERAKGNILERFSAQQFPDLHSELNLSSLELGDSALYFCASSVGGEEEKLFFGSGTQLSVL.

J is TRBJ1-4 and V is TRBV5-1; 7 bases align to TRBD1. This CDR3 has 14 residues. Germline assignment: CDR1 SGHRS and CDR2 YFSETQ. J was trimmed by 7 bases and V by 1 base; bases with no gene match: 4. The CDR3 sequence: CASSLTGEGEKLFF. Here the CDR3 DNA reads TGCGCCAGCAGCTTGACAGGGGAAGGTGAAAAACTGTTTTTT.

The gene calls are TRBV7-3 and TRBJ2-3, with 7 bases lining up with TRBD2. CDR1 is SGHTA, CDR2 FQGTGA, per germline. V shed 2 bases and J 4 bases; nucleotides not matched to a gene: 3. The CDR3 is made up of 14 amino acids. For the CDR3, the DNA is TGTGCCAGCAGCTTAGGACTAGTCCCAGATACGCAGTATTTT. It encodes CASSLGLVPDTQYF.

The chain is built from TRBV15 and TRBJ2-5; no reliable D call. From germline, CDR1 is LNHNV and CDR2 YYDKDF (reference sequence). The CDR3 runs 12 residues. Trimming took 0 bases from V and 10 from J, leaving 9 bases between them. In DNA, the CDR3 is TGTGCCACCAGCAGAGATTACGAACTCCAGTACTTC. Amino acid sequence: CATSRDYELQYF.

J is TRBJ1-4 and V is TRBV28; 8 bases are a match to TRBD1. The CDR3 is 15 amino acids. Losses at the gene ends were 6 bases for V and 7 bases for J; bases not matched to a gene: 10. CDR1 is MDHEN and CDR2 is SYDVKM in the germline V gene. The CDR3 nucleotides are TGTGCCAGCAGCCGCGCAGGGGGCTCGGGTGAAAAACTGTTTTTT. It yields the protein CASSRAGGSGEKLFF. Looking up the rest from reference TRBV28 and TRBJ1-4 gives the full variable domain: DVKVTQSSRYLVKRTGEKVFLECVQDMDHENMFWYRQDPGLGLRLIYFSYDVKMKEKGDIPEGYSVSREKKERFSLILESASTNQTSMYLCASSRAGGSGEKLFFGSGTQLSVL.

The chain links TRBV7-8 to TRBJ2-7; 7 bases fit TRBD1. This CDR3 is built from 16 residues. The V gene's germline CDR1 is SGHVS and CDR2 FQNEAQ. The junction had 10 bases not matched to a gene; V was cut back by 4 bases and J by 1 base. CDR3 residues: CASSSRPGQYSYEQYF. The CDR3 nucleotides read TGTGCCAGCAGCTCAAGACCGGGACAGTATTCCTACGAGCAGTACTTC.

The chain joins TRBV15 to TRBJ1-3, with D hard to call. Germline V gene lookup returns CDR1 LNHNV and CDR2 YYDKDF (reference sequence). Trimming left V 1 base short and J 0 bases short, with 7 bases between. This CDR3 is built from 15 residues. In nucleotides, the CDR3 is TGTGCCACCAGCAGAGTTGGGAGCTCTGGAAACACCATATATTTT. Translating it yields CATSRVGSSGNTIYF.

The V call is TRBV6-1, the J call TRBJ2-3, with 10 bases fitting TRBD1. This CDR3 is built from 16 residues. The trim removed 3 bases at V and 3 bases at J, leaving 6 bases unmatched. Per germline, CDR1 MNHNS and CDR2 SASEGT. In DNA form, the CDR3 reads TGTGCCAGCAGTGAGGGAGACAGGGGGCGGACAGATACGCAGTATTTT. Protein sequence: CASSEGDRGRTDTQYF.

The chain links TRBV10-2 to TRBJ1-1; the D gene is possibly TRBD1 (5 bases). From germline, CDR1 is WSHSY and CDR2 SAAADI. The V end was cut by 8 bases, the J end by 6 bases, with 22 bases between. CDR3 size: 15 residues. CDR3 in amino acids: CASGLDIGGAPEAFF. CDR3 DNA sequence: TGCGCCAGCGGACTGGATATAGGAGGGGCCCCTGAAGCTTTCTTT.

The rearrangement uses TRBV29-1 and TRBJ2-7; a possible D gene is TRBD1 (5 bases). Germline V gene data show CDR1 as SQVTM and CDR2 as ANQGSEA. CDR3 length: 12 amino acids. V was trimmed by 3 bases and J by 5 bases, leaving 11 bases between them. The CDR3 protein is CSVEQGADEQYF. As DNA, the CDR3 is TGCAGCGTTGAGCAGGGTGCAGACGAGCAGTACTTC.

This clone has only one observation. The V and J genes are TRBV6-1 and TRBJ2-2, with D possibly being TRBD1 (5 bases). Trimming took off 10 bases at V and 7 bases at J, with 19 bases between the two ends. Germline loops: CDR1 MNHNS, CDR2 SASEGT. The CDR3 sequence is 14 residues long. CDR3: CATNRAGINGELFF. The CDR3 nucleotides read TGTGCCACAAACCGAGCAGGGATCAACGGGGAGCTGTTTTTT.

The chain is built from TRBV28 and TRBJ2-7; D is perhaps TRBD1 (7 bases). Germline CDR1 is MDHEN and CDR2 is SYDVKM. The V and J ends lost 4 bases and 6 bases respectively, with 10 bases between them. CDR3 size: 12 residues. CDR3 region: CASSSQGGEQYF. The DNA of the CDR3 is TGTGCCAGCAGTTCCCAGGGGGGCGAGCAGTACTTC.

The chain employs TRBV27 and TRBJ2-3; a weak D match, TRBD2 (6 bases). The ends were cut back, 7 bases at V and 1 base at J, with 15 bases in the middle. The germline CDR1 and CDR2 sequences are MNHEY and SMNVEV (reference sequence). The CDR3 length is 15 residues. The CDR3 protein is CASTLGASGTDTQYF. Here the CDR3 DNA reads TGTGCCAGCACCCTAGGGGCTAGCGGCACAGATACGCAGTATTTT.

The chain combines TRBV19 with TRBJ1-2, with 9 bases matching TRBD1. Germline loops: CDR1 LNHDA, CDR2 SQIVND (reference sequence). V gave up 4 bases and J gave up 7 bases; unmatched junction bases: 7. CDR3 size: 14 residues. CDR3 coding DNA: TGTGCCAGTAGTACGGACAGGGGCTTCTTTGGCTACACCTTC. Amino acids: CASSTDRGFFGYTF.